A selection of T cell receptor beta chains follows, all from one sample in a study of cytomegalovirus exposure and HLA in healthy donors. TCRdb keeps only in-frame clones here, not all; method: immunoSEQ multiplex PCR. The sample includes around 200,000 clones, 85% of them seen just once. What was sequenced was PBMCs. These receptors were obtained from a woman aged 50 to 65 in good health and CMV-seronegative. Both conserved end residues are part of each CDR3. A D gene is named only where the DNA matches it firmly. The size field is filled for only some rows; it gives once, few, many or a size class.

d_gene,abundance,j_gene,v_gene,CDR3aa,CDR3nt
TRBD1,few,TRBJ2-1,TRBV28,CASSWGTAYNEQFF,TGTGCCAGCAGTTGGGGGACAGCCTACAATGAGCAGTTCTTC
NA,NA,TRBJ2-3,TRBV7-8,CASSLSITSNIITDTQYF,TGTGCCAGCAGCTTATCAATAACTAGCAACATAATCACAGATACGCAGTATTTT
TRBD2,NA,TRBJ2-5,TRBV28,CASSPPRAGDRETQYF,TGTGCCAGCAGTCCCCCGAGGGCGGGAGACCGAGAGACCCAGTACTTC
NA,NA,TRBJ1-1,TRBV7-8,CASSLGQGINTEAFF,TGTGCCAGCAGCCTGGGGCAGGGAATAAACACTGAAGCTTTCTTT
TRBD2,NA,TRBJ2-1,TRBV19,CASSSGLGSYNEQFF,TGTGCCAGCTCATCGGGACTAGGTTCCTACAATGAGCAGTTCTTC
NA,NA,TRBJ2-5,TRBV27,CASSLIRGETQYF,TGTGCCAGCAGTTTAATACGGGGAGAGACCCAGTACTTC
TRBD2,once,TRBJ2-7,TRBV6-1,CASSELAGFYGQYF,TGTGCCAGCAGTGAACTAGCGGGGTTTTACGGGCAGTACTTC
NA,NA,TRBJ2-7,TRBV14,CASSPISGIPSYEQYF,TGTGCCAGCAGCCCGATCTCGGGGATTCCCTCCTACGAGCAGTACTTC
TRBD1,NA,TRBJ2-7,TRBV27,CASSLLSPGGADYEQYF,TGTGCCAGCAGTTTACTCTCTCCAGGGGGTGCGGATTACGAGCAGTACTTC
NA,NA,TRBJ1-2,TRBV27,CASSLSGLNYGYTF,TGTGCCAGCAGTTTATCCGGACTCAACTATGGCTACACCTTC